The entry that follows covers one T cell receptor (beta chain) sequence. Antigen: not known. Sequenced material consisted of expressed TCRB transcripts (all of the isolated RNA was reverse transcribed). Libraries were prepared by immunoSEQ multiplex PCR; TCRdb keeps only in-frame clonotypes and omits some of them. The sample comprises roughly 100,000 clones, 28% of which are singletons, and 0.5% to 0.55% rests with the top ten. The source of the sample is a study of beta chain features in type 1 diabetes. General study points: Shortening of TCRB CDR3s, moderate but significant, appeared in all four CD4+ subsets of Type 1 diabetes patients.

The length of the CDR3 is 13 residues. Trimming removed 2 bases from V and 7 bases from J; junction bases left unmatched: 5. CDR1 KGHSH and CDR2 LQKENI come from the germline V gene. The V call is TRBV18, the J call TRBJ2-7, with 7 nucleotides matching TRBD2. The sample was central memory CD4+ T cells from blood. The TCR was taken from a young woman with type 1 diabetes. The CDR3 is CASSPDLGGEQYF. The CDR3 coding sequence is TGTGCCAGCTCACCAGACCTCGGGGGGGAGCAGTACTTC.